This T cell receptor (beta chain) is from a study of T cell responses to AZD1222 COVID-19 vaccine. Broader study findings: Only after the peak T cell response were repertoires sampled.

TCRdb's copy holds only in-frame clones and misses some; the assay was immunoSEQ multiplex PCR. This sample carries about 150,000 clones, around 86% of them seen once, and the ten largest clones take 3.5% to 5%. About this clone: Its antigen remains unidentified.

The material was peripheral blood, obtained on day 0 of MenACWY control vaccination. The receptor comes from an adult in good health.

CDR3 loop: CSVGLAGGGVTQYF. In DNA form, the CDR3 reads TGCAGCGTTGGACTAGCGGGGGGAGGGGTGACCCAGTACTTC. The chain uses TRBV29-1 and TRBJ2-5; 13 nucleotides agree with TRBD2. Germline V gene data show CDR1 as SQVTM and CDR2 as ANQGSEA. The CDR3 contains 14 residues. V gave up 4 bases and J gave up 7 bases; unmatched junction bases: 6.